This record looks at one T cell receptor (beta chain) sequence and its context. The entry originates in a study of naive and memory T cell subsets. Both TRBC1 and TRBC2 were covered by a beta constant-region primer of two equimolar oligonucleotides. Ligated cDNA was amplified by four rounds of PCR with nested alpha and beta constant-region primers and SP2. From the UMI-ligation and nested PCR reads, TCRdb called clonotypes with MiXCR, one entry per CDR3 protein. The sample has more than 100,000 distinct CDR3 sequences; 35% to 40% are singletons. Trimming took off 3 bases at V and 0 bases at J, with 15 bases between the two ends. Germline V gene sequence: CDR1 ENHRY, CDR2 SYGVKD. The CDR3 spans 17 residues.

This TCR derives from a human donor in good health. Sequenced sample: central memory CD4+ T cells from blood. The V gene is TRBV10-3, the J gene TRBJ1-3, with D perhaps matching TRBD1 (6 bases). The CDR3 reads CAISEQQGPFSGNTIYF. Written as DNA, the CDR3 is TGTGCCATCAGTGAACAACAGGGCCCCTTCTCTGGAAACACCATATATTTT.